These 30 T cell receptor beta chains came from one sample sequenced in a study of shared clonotypes between healthy human individuals. Profiled with immunoSEQ multiplex PCR; TCRdb holds only in-frame clones, not every one. This repertoire shows approximately 510,000 clones, about four fifths found once; its top ten account for under 15%. The sample comprised PBMCs. The origin of the receptors is a woman between 40 and 50 years old in good health. Some clones in this sample may be carry-over from other donors' samples.

The chain uses TRBV7-6 and TRBJ1-1; TRBD1 might be the D (5 bases). The germline gives CDR1 SGHVS, CDR2 FNYEAQ. Trimming shortened V by 5 bases and J by 0 bases, and 10 bases separated the two germline ends. This CDR3 is 14 amino acids long. Written as DNA, the CDR3 is TGTGCCAGCAGCCGGGGCCTACTGAACACTGAAGCTTTCTTT. Translation: CASSRGLLNTEAFF.

The count of this clone is one. V and J are TRBV13 and TRBJ1-2, with D possibly TRBD1 on 6 matching bases. Per germline, CDR1 PRHDT and CDR2 FYEKMQ (reference sequence). Trimming left V 1 base short and J 2 bases short, with 14 bases between. The CDR3 is 16 amino acids. The chain's CDR3 is CASSLVIEGGNYGYTF. The CDR3 DNA is TGTGCCAGCAGCTTAGTGATTGAGGGGGGAAACTATGGCTACACCTTC.

V is TRBV5-1 and J is TRBJ2-5, with 9 bases lining up with TRBD1. Germline V gene lookup returns CDR1 SGHRS and CDR2 YFSETQ. With 3 bases clipped from V and 0 bases from J, the junction kept 6 bases outside the gene matches. This CDR3 has 16 amino acids. CDR3 DNA sequence: TGCGCCAGCAGCTCCGCAGGACAGGGGTACCAAGAGACCCAGTACTTC. Translation gives CASSSAGQGYQETQYF. Based on the CDR3 plus reference TRBV5-1 and TRBJ2-5, the full variable domain is KAGVTQTPRYLIKTRGQQVTLSCSPISGHRSVSWYQQTPGQGLQFLFEYFSETQRNKGNFPGRFSGRQFSNSRSEMNVSTLELGDSALYLCASSSAGQGYQETQYFGPGTRLLVL.

This clone was detected once. The rearrangement links TRBV19 to TRBJ2-5, with no clear D. Deletions cut 3 bases from V and 1 base from J, with 9 bases between. Germline V gene data show CDR1 as LNHDA and CDR2 as SQIVND (reference sequence). The CDR3 extends over 14 amino acids. CDR3: CASSIGTPQETQYF. The CDR3 coding sequence is TGTGCCAGTAGTATCGGCACACCCCAAGAGACCCAGTACTTC. Combining the CDR3 with reference TRBV19 and TRBJ2-5 gives the whole variable domain DGGITQSPKYLFRKEGQNVTLSCEQNLNHDAMYWYRQDPGQGLRLIYYSQIVNDFQKGDIAEGYSVSREKKESFPLTVTSAQKNPTAFYLCASSIGTPQETQYFGPGTRLLVL.

In its sample, this clone was seen once. V usage is TRBV6-5 and J usage is TRBJ1-2; maybe TRBD1 (6 bases). Germline CDR1 is MNHEY and CDR2 is SVGAGI. The V and J ends lost 9 bases and 8 bases respectively, with 16 bases between them. The CDR3 has 12 amino acids. CDR3 bases: TGTGCCAGTATCAACAGGGCTGGGGGCTACACCTTC. Its protein product is CASINRAGGYTF.

This chain links TRBV19 with TRBJ1-1; D call uncertain. CDR3 length: 14 amino acids. Trimming cost V 3 bases and J 0 bases, with 8 bases left between them. The germline V gene has CDR1 LNHDA and CDR2 SQIVND (reference sequence). In DNA form, the CDR3 reads TGTGCCAGTAGTATTAACATGTTGAACACTGAAGCTTTCTTT. Its protein is CASSINMLNTEAFF.

V is TRBV10-3 and J is TRBJ1-1, with 8 bases lining up with TRBD1. CDR1 and CDR2 (germline): ENHRY, SYGVKD. The CDR3 is made up of 14 amino acids. J gave up 0 bases and V 4 bases, and 1 base lay outside the gene matches. The CDR3 nucleotides are TGTGCCATCAGTGCGGACAGGGTGAACACTGAAGCTTTCTTT. Translated: CAISADRVNTEAFF.

The chain employs TRBV6-5 and TRBJ2-7; 11 bases are shared with TRBD2. The CDR3 covers 13 residues. Germline CDR1 and CDR2: MNHEY and SVGAGI. J gave up 5 bases and V 6 bases, and 3 bases lay outside the gene matches. CDR3: CASSRGLADEQYF. CDR3 DNA: TGTGCCAGCAGCCGGGGACTAGCGGACGAGCAGTACTTC.

The chain links TRBV5-1 to TRBJ2-7; no clear D. This CDR3 region has 15 residues. Germline-derived CDR1 and CDR2 are SGHRS and YFSETQ. The V end was cut by 8 bases, the J end by 2 bases, with 20 bases between. This chain's CDR3 is CASSLGAASPYEQYF. CDR3 nucleotides: TGCGCCAGTAGTTTAGGAGCAGCTTCCCCCTACGAGCAGTACTTC.

The rearrangement uses TRBV4-3 and TRBJ2-1; TRBD2 might be the D (5 bases). Germline assignment: CDR1 LGHNA and CDR2 YSLEER. There are 16 residues in the CDR3. The ends were cut back, 0 bases at V and 4 bases at J, with 13 bases in the middle. The CDR3 DNA follows: TGCGCCAGCAGCCAAGAGTGGGGAGAATCTTACAATGAGCAGTTCTTC. This gives the protein CASSQEWGESYNEQFF.

Here the CDR3 DNA reads TGTGCCAGCAGCACCGGGAGAACCAACGAGCAGTACTTC. Protein: CASSTGRTNEQYF. J is TRBJ2-7 and V is TRBV5-6; a possible D gene is TRBD2 (6 bases). V lost 4 bases, J lost 5 bases, and 13 bases lay in between. CDR1 and CDR2 from the germline V gene are SGHDT and YYEEEE. The CDR3 is 13 amino acids.

A remark on this clone: A far larger clone is only one base removed, so a read error is likely. This rearrangement joins TRBV2 to TRBJ2-1; D is ambiguous. Germline V CDR1 and CDR2: SNHLY, FYNNEI. V shed 6 bases and J shed 0 bases, with 0 bases lying between them. The CDR3 totals 11 residues. CDR3 protein: CASSSYNEQFF. The DNA of the CDR3 is TGTGCCAGCAGCTCCTACAATGAGCAGTTCTTC.

This sequence joins TRBV9 and TRBJ2-7; the D gene could be TRBD1 or TRBD2 (5 bases each). The CDR3 covers 13 residues. V lost 2 bases to trimming and J lost 5 bases, with 11 bases between them. The germline CDR1 and CDR2 sequences are SGDLS and YYNGEE. CDR3 residues: CASSVGGVDEQYF. In nucleotides, the CDR3 is TGTGCCAGCAGCGTTGGGGGTGTGGACGAGCAGTACTTC.

The table lists this clone with a few counts. The chain recombines TRBV28 with TRBJ1-1; no firm D call. CDR3 length equals 15 residues. Trimming shortened V by 4 bases and J by 4 bases, and 16 bases separated the two germline ends. Germline loops: CDR1 MDHEN, CDR2 SYDVKM. The CDR3 nucleotides are TGTGCCAGCAGTTCCCGGGTGGGATTGGGCACTGAAGCTTTCTTT. As protein: CASSSRVGLGTEAFF.

This clone was seen a few times. The J gene is TRBJ1-1, the V gene TRBV5-1; weak D call: TRBD1 (5 bases). Germline-derived CDR1 and CDR2 are SGHRS and YFSETQ. The CDR3 consists of 14 residues. With 4 bases removed from V and 1 base from J, the gap between germline ends came to 11 bases. CDR3 sequence reads: CASSPREGNTEAFF. CDR3 coding DNA: TGCGCCAGCAGCCCCAGGGAGGGGAACACTGAAGCTTTCTTT.

The table lists this clone with a few counts. The V gene is TRBV4-2, the J gene TRBJ2-3; 8 bases match TRBD2. Losses at the gene ends were 1 base for V and 6 bases for J; bases not matched to a gene: 9. This CDR3 spans 16 amino acids. In germline, CDR1 is LGHNA, CDR2 YNFKEQ. CDR3 DNA sequence: TGTGCCAGCAGCCAAGCCGCCGGGACTAGGGCCGATACGCAGTATTTT. Translation gives CASSQAAGTRADTQYF.

This clone came up a few times. The V and J genes are TRBV6-1 and TRBJ1-1; 7 bases line up with TRBD1. CDR1 and CDR2 (germline): MNHNS, SASEGT. Trimming at V came to 3 bases and at J to 6 bases, leaving 4 bases not matched to a gene. CDR3 size: 13 residues. The chain's CDR3 is CASSERGLAEAFF. The CDR3 DNA is TGTGCCAGCAGTGAGAGGGGGCTGGCTGAAGCTTTCTTT.

This clone was found once. This chain links TRBV4-1 with TRBJ2-3; no definite D call. The germline V and J ends were trimmed by 1 base and 4 bases, with 12 bases remaining between them. The CDR3 has 15 residues. In germline, CDR1 is MGHRA, CDR2 YSYEKL. This CDR3 reads CASSQASDQADTQYF. The CDR3 DNA follows: TGCGCCAGCAGCCAAGCCTCTGACCAGGCAGATACGCAGTATTTT.

V is TRBV15 and J is TRBJ2-1; D uncertain. The V gene's germline CDR1 is LNHNV and CDR2 YYDKDF (reference sequence). The ends were cut back, 5 bases at V and 5 bases at J, with 13 bases in the middle. The CDR3 length is 14 residues. CDR3 DNA: TGTGCCACCAGCCCCACCTTTCGGGACAATGAGCAGTTCTTC. Translating it yields CATSPTFRDNEQFF.

This clone was counted only a few times. The chain is built from TRBV19 and TRBJ1-5; possibly TRBD1 for D (5 bases). The CDR3 is 14 residues long. Germline CDR1 LNHDA, CDR2 SQIVND (reference sequence). Trimming cost V 4 bases and J 7 bases, with 14 bases left between them. CDR3 sequence reads: CASSTDQGGQPQHF. The CDR3 DNA reads as TGTGCCAGTAGTACCGACCAGGGTGGACAGCCCCAGCATTTT.

This clone was counted a single time. The chain joins TRBV28 to TRBJ1-1; possibly TRBD1 for D (5 bases). The CDR3 consists of 14 residues. Germline V CDR1 and CDR2: MDHEN, SYDVKM. V lost 4 bases to trimming and J lost 5 bases, with 14 bases between them. The CDR3 DNA sequence: TGTGCCAGCAGTTCCCCGGGGGGGTGGACTGAAGCTTTCTTT. Its translation: CASSSPGGWTEAFF.

The chain is built from TRBV6-1 and TRBJ1-1; the D gene is possibly TRBD1 (5 bases). Trimming took off 2 bases at V and 4 bases at J, with 14 bases between the two ends. The germline V gene has CDR1 MNHNS and CDR2 SASEGT. CDR3 length: 15 amino acids. CDR3 nucleotide sequence: TGTGCCAGCAGTGAACCGGGCAGGGTGGGCACTGAAGCTTTCTTT. Its translation: CASSEPGRVGTEAFF.

This chain joins TRBV7-6 and TRBJ2-3; TRBD2 agrees at 15 bases. Germline CDR1 SGHVS, CDR2 FNYEAQ. The CDR3 spans 17 residues. The V and J ends lost 4 bases and 4 bases, in that order; junction bases with no gene match: 6. This chain's CDR3 is CASSSGLAGGYPDTQYF. CDR3 in DNA: TGTGCCAGCAGCTCGGGACTAGCGGGAGGTTACCCAGATACGCAGTATTTT.

On this clone itself: Only one base separates this from a far larger clonotype, so it likely reflects a read error. This rearrangement joins TRBV28 to TRBJ2-2; D is uncertain. This CDR3 is built from 15 residues. CDR1 MDHEN and CDR2 SYDVKM come from the germline V gene. CDR3 DNA: TGTGCCAGCAGCTCCGGAGAGTCGAACGCCGGGGAGCTGTTTTTT. This encodes CASSSGESNAGELFF.

The chain employs TRBV11-3 and TRBJ2-1; 14 positions match TRBD2. Germline V gives CDR1 SGHNT, CDR2 YENEEA. This CDR3 contains 17 residues. The V gene end was trimmed by 5 bases and the J gene end by 1 base; junction bases not matched to a gene: 4. The CDR3 sequence is CASSPGLAGASYNEQFF. The CDR3 DNA follows: TGTGCCAGCAGCCCGGGACTAGCGGGAGCTTCCTACAATGAGCAGTTCTTC.

The V gene is TRBV27, the J gene TRBJ2-1, with 11 bases that match TRBD2. The CDR3 has 15 amino acids. CDR1 is MNHEY and CDR2 is SMNVEV in the germline V gene (reference sequence). V gave up 5 bases and J gave up 5 bases; unmatched junction bases: 5. DNA of the CDR3: TGTGCCAGCAGTCCACTAGCGGGAGTCCACAATGAGCAGTTCTTC. As protein: CASSPLAGVHNEQFF.

This clone came up once. V and J are TRBV28 and TRBJ1-5; no reliable D call. The ends were cut back, 3 bases at V and 2 bases at J, with 8 bases in the middle. The germline CDR1 and CDR2 sequences are MDHEN and SYDVKM. This CDR3 is built from 14 residues. The CDR3 here is CASSFGRRNQPQHF. The CDR3, as DNA: TGTGCCAGCAGTTTTGGTCGGCGCAATCAGCCCCAGCATTTT.

The chain joins TRBV5-1 to TRBJ1-2; weak D call: TRBD1 (6 bases). The V and J ends lost 4 bases and 10 bases respectively, with 14 bases between them. CDR3 length equals 12 residues. CDR1 is SGHRS and CDR2 is YFSETQ in the germline V gene. The DNA of the CDR3 is TGCGCCAGCAGCGGGGACACGGAACACTACACCTTC. It encodes CASSGDTEHYTF.

This clone occurred once. This sequence joins TRBV9 and TRBJ2-3, with D perhaps TRBD1 or TRBD2 (6 bases each). There are 15 residues in the CDR3. Per the germline V gene, CDR1 is SGDLS and CDR2 is YYNGEE. Trimming cost V 0 bases and J 2 bases, with 10 bases left between them. The CDR3 DNA follows: TGTGCCAGCAGCGTAGAGGGGGGTACCACAGATACGCAGTATTTT. It yields the protein CASSVEGGTTDTQYF. Supplemented by reference TRBV9 and TRBJ2-3, the full variable domain reads DSGVTQTPKHLITATGQRVTLRCSPRSGDLSVYWYQQSLDQGLQFLIQYYNGEERAKGNILERFSAQQFPDLHSELNLSSLELGDSALYFCASSVEGGTTDTQYFGPGTRLTVL.

This rearrangement joins TRBV5-1 to TRBJ1-2, with 7 nucleotides matching TRBD1. Germline values: CDR1 SGHRS, CDR2 YFSETQ. The CDR3 has 15 amino acids. The ends lost 0 bases at V and 3 bases at J; junction bases unmatched: 5. As DNA, the CDR3 is TGCGCCAGCAGCTTGGCCGGAGGGGGCGACTATGGCTACACCTTC. This codes for CASSLAGGGDYGYTF.